These 19 T cell receptor beta chains share one sample of origin, sequenced in a study of T cells after yellow fever vaccination. TCRdb itself ran the 5' RACE reads through MiXCR, one entry per CDR3 protein. The table lists some 52,000 distinct CDR3 sequences, less than 8% of them singletons. The sample consisted of CD8+ T cells not binding an NS4B(214-222) dextramer, sorted from PBMCs, taken 45 days after the first yellow fever vaccination. The receptors here all came from a man younger than 35 who received the YFV17D yellow fever vaccine.

The table lists this clonotype with a few counts. The V gene is TRBV12-3 or TRBV12-4, the J gene TRBJ2-2; TRBD1 agrees at 7 bases. The CDR3 sequence is 14 residues long. V shed 7 bases and J 4 bases; nucleotides not matched to a gene: 6. The CDR3 bases are TGTGCCAGCACCGAACAGGGGACCACCGGGGAGCTGTTTTTT. It specifies CASTEQGTTGELFF.

The chain is built from TRBV4-3 and TRBJ1-2; maybe TRBD1 (5 bases). V lost 0 bases and J lost 8, with 16 bases in between. CDR1 and CDR2 from the germline V gene are LGHNA and YSLEER. CDR3 length: 15 amino acids. CDR3 bases: TGCGCCAGCAGCCAAGATTGGGACGGGTCGGGAGGCTACACCTTC. Translated, it gives CASSQDWDGSGGYTF.

Only a few counts were recorded for this clonotype. The chain is built from TRBV20-1 and TRBJ1-6; D is unclear. The ends were cut back, 4 bases at V and 5 bases at J, with 12 bases in the middle. The CDR3 totals 14 residues. Germline V CDR1 and CDR2: DFQATT, SNEGSKA (reference sequence). CDR3 nucleotides: TGCAGTGCTATCCGGGTAGCCAATAATTCACCCCTCCACTTT. Amino acids: CSAIRVANNSPLHF.

At least ten counts were recorded for this clonotype. V and J are TRBV29-1 and TRBJ2-1; 11 nucleotides match TRBD1. The CDR3 is 14 residues long. V lost 4 bases, J lost 4 bases, and 3 bases stayed unmatched. CDR1 and CDR2 (germline): SQVTM, ANQGSEA. CDR3 DNA sequence: TGCAGCGTTGTTGGGACAGGGGGGTACAATGAGCAGTTCTTC. It encodes CSVVGTGGYNEQFF.

This clonotype was counted between two and nine times. The J gene is TRBJ2-5, the V gene TRBV20-1, with D maybe TRBD1 (5 bases). The V end lost 0 bases, the J end lost 8 bases, and 10 bases lay between the germline ends. This CDR3 comprises 12 residues. The V gene's germline CDR1 is DFQATT and CDR2 SNEGSKA (reference sequence). The CDR3 spells CSARDQGETQYF. The CDR3 nucleotides are TGCAGTGCTAGAGATCAAGGGGAAACCCAGTACTTC.

This clonotype was observed many times. The V gene is TRBV20-1, the J gene TRBJ1-2, with 7 bases lining up with TRBD1. After removal of 8 bases from V and 4 bases from J, the junction contained 10 bases not matched to a gene. The CDR3 totals 13 residues. Germline V CDR1 and CDR2: DFQATT, SNEGSKA (reference sequence). CDR3 in amino acids: CSQGGRIPYGYTF. The CDR3 DNA reads as TGCAGTCAAGGGGGCAGGATCCCCTATGGCTACACCTTC.

As concerns this clonotype: A clone one base away is much larger, so this may be a read error. The J gene is TRBJ1-6, the V gene TRBV9; possibly TRBD1 for D (5 bases). CDR3 length: 13 residues. Germline lookup yields CDR1 SGDLS and CDR2 YYNGEE. The CDR3 nucleotides are TGTGCCAGGAGCGCCCCAGGGAATTCACCCCTCCACTTT. Protein sequence: CARSAPGNSPLHF. The variable domain in full, with the rest retrieved from reference TRBV9 and TRBJ1-6, is DSGVTQTPKHLITATGQRVTLRCSPRSGDLSVYWYQQSLDQGLQFLIQYYNGEERAKGNILERFSAQQFPDLHSELNLSSLELGDSALYFCARSAPGNSPLHFGNGTRLTVT.

This clonotype came up a few times. Here the CDR3 reads CATSRTFGGQGYTF. In DNA, the CDR3 is TGTGCCACCAGCAGAACTTTCGGGGGGCAAGGCTACACCTTC. The J gene is TRBJ1-2, the V gene TRBV15; TRBD1 is a possible D gene (6 bases). V gave up 2 bases and J gave up 8 bases, with 15 bases separating them. Germline-derived CDR1 and CDR2 are LNHNV and YYDKDF (reference sequence). The CDR3 runs to 14 residues.

The chain has TRBV2 and TRBJ1-2, with D possibly being TRBD1 (5 bases). The CDR3 is 14 amino acids. Trimming took 6 bases from V and 7 from J, leaving 18 bases between them. The germline V gene encodes CDR1 SNHLY and CDR2 FYNNEI. The CDR3 protein is CASSRRQGPSGYTF. For the CDR3, the DNA is TGTGCCAGCAGCCGGAGGCAGGGCCCTAGTGGCTACACCTTC.

The chain combines TRBV5-6 with TRBJ2-5; 9 bases match TRBD1. The CDR3 is made up of 14 amino acids. J lost 5 bases, V lost 4 bases, and 6 bases had no gene match. CDR1 and CDR2 (germline): SGHDT, YYEEEE. The CDR3 bases are TGTGCCAGCAGCCGGACAGGGGTTTTCGAGACCCAGTACTTC. It is translated as CASSRTGVFETQYF.

This clonotype was counted many times. The V gene is TRBV7-8, the J gene TRBJ2-7; 10 bases fit TRBD2. The CDR3 length is 15 residues. V trimming: 4 bases; J trimming: 6 bases; junction bases outside the gene matches: 9. Per germline, CDR1 SGHVS and CDR2 FQNEAQ. CDR3 residues: CASSSLASGGPEQYF. The CDR3 DNA sequence: TGTGCCAGCAGCTCCCTGGCTAGCGGGGGCCCCGAGCAGTACTTC.

This clonotype turned up a few times. CDR3: CASSLDGNTGELFF. In DNA, the CDR3 is TGTGCCAGCAGCTTGGATGGAAACACCGGGGAGCTGTTTTTT. This sequence joins TRBV5-5 and TRBJ2-2, with D uncertain. Germline values: CDR1 SGHKS, CDR2 YYEKEE (reference sequence). This CDR3 has 14 residues. Trimming took off 0 bases at V and 2 bases at J, with 5 bases between the two ends.

The J gene is TRBJ2-7, the V gene TRBV3-1; 8 bases align to TRBD1. The CDR3 length is 15 residues. Germline CDR1 is LGHDT and CDR2 is YNNKEL (reference sequence). With V trimmed by 10 bases and J by 2 bases, 13 bases remained unmatched. In DNA, the CDR3 is TGTGCCACCTGCCAAGTAGGACAGGGCCCCTACGAGCAGTACGTC. This translates into CATCQVGQGPYEQYV.

This clonotype has a handful of counts. The V call is TRBV6-1, the J call TRBJ2-3; the match to TRBD2 covers 10 bases. This CDR3 has 15 amino acids. Per the germline V gene, CDR1 is MNHNS and CDR2 is SASEGT. Unmatched junction bases numbered 5, after V lost 5 bases and J lost 3 bases. This CDR3 reads CASSPTSGETDTQYF. CDR3 nucleotides: TGTGCCAGCAGTCCTACTAGCGGGGAAACAGATACGCAGTATTTT.

This clonotype was recorded a few times. The V call is TRBV12-3 or TRBV12-4, the J call TRBJ2-1; no clear D gene. The CDR3 consists of 12 residues. Trimming took off 6 bases at V and 9 bases at J, with 12 bases between the two ends. This CDR3 reads CASRPLGVEQFF. The DNA for the CDR3 is TGTGCCAGCAGGCCCCTCGGTGTTGAGCAGTTCTTC.

This clonotype was detected ten times or more. The chain has TRBV10-2 and TRBJ1-6, with 9 positions matching TRBD1. The junction had 7 bases not matched to a gene; V was cut back by 6 bases and J by 10 bases. From germline, CDR1 is WSHSY and CDR2 SAAADI. The CDR3 is 14 residues long. Here the CDR3 DNA reads TGCGCCAGCAGACAGGGACAGGGCGACTCACCCCTCCACTTT. Its translation is CASRQGQGDSPLHF.

This clonotype was picked up a small number of times. This chain uses TRBV6-6 with TRBJ2-1; D not resolved. The CDR3 loop spans 12 amino acids. V was clipped by 0 bases and J by 9 bases, with 6 bases between them. Germline CDR1 reads MNHNY; CDR2 reads SVGAGI (reference sequence). The CDR3 loop reads CASSYSPGEQFF. The CDR3 DNA reads as TGTGCCAGCAGTTACTCGCCGGGTGAGCAGTTCTTC.

The J gene is TRBJ1-1, the V gene TRBV4-1; D ambiguous. The CDR3 runs to 13 residues. V was shortened by 1 base and J by 3 bases, with 6 bases between the two germline ends. Looked up from germline, CDR1 is MGHRA and CDR2 is YSYEKL. The CDR3 DNA reads TGCGCCAGCAGCCAAGTGATGGACACTGAAGCTTTCTTT. Protein product: CASSQVMDTEAFF.

The chain couples TRBV19 to TRBJ2-2, with D possibly matching TRBD2 (6 bases). The CDR3 runs 15 residues. CDR1 LNHDA and CDR2 SQIVND come from the germline V gene (reference sequence). The V end lost 5 bases, the J end lost 1 base, and 11 bases lay between the germline ends. CDR3 DNA: TGTGCCAGTAGTCCGGGGACTGTGAACACCGGGGAGCTGTTTTTT. Its translation is CASSPGTVNTGELFF. The full variable domain, completed using reference TRBV19 and TRBJ2-2, is DGGITQSPKYLFRKEGQNVTLSCEQNLNHDAMYWYRQDPGQGLRLIYYSQIVNDFQKGDIAEGYSVSREKKESFPLTVTSAQKNPTAFYLCASSPGTVNTGELFFGEGSRLTVL.